The present T cell receptor (beta chain) was sequenced within a study of response to subunit inactivated influenza vaccine. In TCRdb, the RT-PCR reads were re-called with MiXCR into one record per CDR3 protein. The sample lists roughly 190,000 distinct CDR3 sequences, around 15% seen once, with approximately 30% in the top ten. The V gene's germline CDR1 is SGHDN and CDR2 FVKESK. V shed 5 bases and J 2 bases; nucleotides not matched to a gene: 7. The CDR3 consists of 15 residues. Study findings and constraints: The authors suggested that every seasonal influenza vaccination recruits few new T cells.

This clonotype was seen more than once but under ten times. Its cognate antigen is unknown. This specimen consisted of CD8+ T cells sorted from PBMCs, obtained around 5 days after vaccination. The clonotype was recovered from a man aged 50-60 years who received an inactivated influenza vaccine. The genes are TRBV14 and TRBJ2-5, with TRBD1 identical over 8 bases. CDR3 sequence: CASSTWTGPQETQYF. In DNA form, the CDR3 reads TGTGCCAGCAGCACCTGGACAGGGCCGCAAGAGACCCAGTACTTC.